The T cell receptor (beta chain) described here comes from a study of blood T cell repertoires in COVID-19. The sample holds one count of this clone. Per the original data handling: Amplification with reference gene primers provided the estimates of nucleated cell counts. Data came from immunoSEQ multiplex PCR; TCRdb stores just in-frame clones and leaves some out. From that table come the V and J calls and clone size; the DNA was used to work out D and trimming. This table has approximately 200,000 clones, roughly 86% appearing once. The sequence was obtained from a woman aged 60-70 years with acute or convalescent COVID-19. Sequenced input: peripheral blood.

The CDR3, as DNA: TGTGCCAGCCTTCGACAGGGTTGGAACATTCAGTACTTC. Its translation: CASLRQGWNIQYF. The chain carries TRBV6-4 and TRBJ2-4, with 7 bases aligning to TRBD1. V trimming: 8 bases; J trimming: 7 bases; junction bases outside the gene matches: 8. Germline lookup yields CDR1 MRHNA and CDR2 SNTAGT. This CDR3 has 13 amino acids.